Shown below are 13 T cell receptor beta chains from a single sample sequenced in a study of response to subunit inactivated influenza vaccine (dated by TCRdb to about 2018). Library creation used RT-PCR. Sequenced on an Illumina HiSeq 2500. TCRdb cleaned the public reads at Q25 with fastp, built clones with MiXCR and kept in-frame beta chains. Rows with one shared CDR3 protein collapse into an entry with the most common genes and DNA. The table for this sample lists roughly 620,000 distinct CDR3 sequences; about 10% of them were counted only once. In total, the top ten clones hold 8% to 13% of the sample. The sample was also reused in another study, on T cells expressing NK-cell markers. Per the second study: The TCR beta cDNA libraries were made using 5'RACE template switching, a step that added both a universal primer site and unique molecular identifiers.

The sequenced sample was PBMCs from blood, obtained on the day of vaccination. The receptors here all came from a man aged 45 to 65 who received an inactivated influenza vaccine. Donor details come from another sample of the same person, matched by shared clones.

The J gene is TRBJ1-2, the V gene TRBV10-2, with D possibly being TRBD1 (6 bases). Trimming removed 8 bases from V and 4 bases from J, with 14 bases in between. The length of the CDR3 is 13 residues. The germline gives CDR1 WSHSY, CDR2 SAAADI. CDR3 DNA sequence: TGCGCCAGCCGGGGGGCAGACGGCTATGGCTACACCTTC. This gives the protein CASRGADGYGYTF.

The chain has TRBV7-2 and TRBJ2-3; 7 bases map to TRBD1. V gave up 5 bases and J gave up 0 bases; unmatched junction bases: 5. The length of the CDR3 is 15 residues. The germline gives CDR1 SGHTA, CDR2 FQGNSA. CDR3 coding DNA: TGTGCCAGCAGCAGAGGGACAGTGAGCACAGATACGCAGTATTTT. Its protein is CASSRGTVSTDTQYF.

This chain joins TRBV7-2 and TRBJ1-6; D might be TRBD1 (6 bases). The CDR3 is 15 residues long. Germline CDR1 and CDR2: SGHTA and FQGNSA. V was pared by 1 base and J by 9 bases, with 13 bases between. CDR3 DNA sequence: TGTGCCAGCAGCTTAGTCTTTAGGGGGGGTTCACCCCTCCACTTT. This encodes CASSLVFRGGSPLHF.

This clonotype was detected only a few times. This rearrangement joins TRBV24-1 to TRBJ2-7, with 11 bases aligning to TRBD2. Germline V lookup: CDR1 KGHDR, CDR2 SFDVKD. Germline trimming cut 6 bases from V and 5 bases from J; bases unmatched to any gene: 5. The CDR3 has 14 amino acids. The CDR3 reads CATSPSGRLDEQYF. The CDR3 DNA is TGTGCCACCAGTCCTAGCGGGAGGTTGGACGAGCAGTACTTC.

CDR3 coding DNA: TGTGCCAGCAGCAAGGGACTAGCGGGAGAGACCCAGTACTTC. Residues: CASSKGLAGETQYF. This rearrangement joins TRBV11-3 to TRBJ2-5; TRBD2 matches 12 bases. This CDR3 is built from 14 residues. Looked up from germline, CDR1 is SGHNT and CDR2 is YENEEA. V was pared by 5 bases and J by 4 bases, with 2 bases of the junction left unmatched.

This chain connects TRBV4-3 to TRBJ1-6, with D perhaps TRBD1 (5 bases). The CDR3 spans 14 residues. The V and J ends lost 4 bases and 9 bases respectively, with 13 bases between them. CDR1 and CDR2 (germline): LGHNA, YSLEER. The chain's CDR3 is CASSLGQSGSPLHF. The CDR3 nucleotides read TGCGCCAGCAGCCTGGGGCAGTCGGGTTCACCCCTCCACTTT.

The chain employs TRBV12-3 or TRBV12-4 and TRBJ2-1; 9 bases fit TRBD2. The ends lost 4 bases at V and 2 bases at J; junction bases unmatched: 12. This CDR3 has 18 residues. The CDR3 sequence is CASSSLTGTSLTYNEQFF. The DNA of the CDR3 is TGTGCCAGCAGTTCGTTAACCGGGACTAGCTTAACCTACAATGAGCAGTTCTTC.

The CDR3 DNA is TGTGCCAGCAGACGTGCCCGGGCCGGCCCAGATACGCAGTATTTT. Its protein is CASRRARAGPDTQYF. The gene calls are TRBV12-3 or TRBV12-4 and TRBJ2-3; no firm D call. The CDR3 length is 15 residues. Trimming stripped 6 bases from V and 4 bases from J, with 17 bases between.

The chain carries TRBV3-1 and TRBJ2-1; 11 bases line up with TRBD2. The CDR3 runs to 15 residues. In germline, CDR1 is LGHDT, CDR2 YNNKEL (reference sequence). Losses at the gene ends were 11 bases for V and 7 bases for J; bases not matched to a gene: 13. CDR3 in amino acids: CASSQVSGGANEQFF. The CDR3 DNA reads as TGTGCCTCCAGCCAAGTTAGCGGGGGGGCGAATGAGCAGTTCTTC.

This clonotype was seen at least ten times. The chain links TRBV12-3 or TRBV12-4 to TRBJ2-7, with TRBD2 matching over 7 bases. Trimming at V came to 5 bases and at J to 3 bases, leaving 7 bases not matched to a gene. The CDR3 is 14 amino acids. This CDR3 is CASSRAGDFYEQYF. The CDR3, as DNA: TGTGCCAGCAGTCGGGCGGGAGATTTCTACGAGCAGTACTTC.

The CDR3: CASRSIPGHLYNEQFF. The CDR3 DNA reads TGTGCCAGCAGGTCAATTCCGGGACACCTATACAATGAGCAGTTCTTC. V is TRBV11-2 and J is TRBJ2-1, with D maybe TRBD1 (6 bases). CDR1 SGHAT and CDR2 FQNNGV come from the germline V gene. This CDR3 is built from 16 residues. The V gene lost 6 bases and the J gene lost 4 bases, with 19 bases spanning the gap.

This clonotype was counted a few times. The rearrangement joins TRBV18 to TRBJ1-5; D unresolved. V lost 0 bases and J 11 bases, leaving 8 bases between the germline ends. The CDR3 length is 12 residues. Germline V lookup: CDR1 KGHSH, CDR2 LQKENI. CDR3 in DNA: TGTGCCAGCTCACCACCGGTCGGGGCCCAGCATTTT. This codes for CASSPPVGAQHF. Full variable domain (outside the CDR3, taken from reference TRBV18 and TRBJ1-5): NAGVMQNPRHLVRRRGQEARLRCSPMKGHSHVYWYRQLPEEGLKFMVYLQKENIIDESGMPKERFSAEFPKEGPSILRIQQVVRGDSAAYFCASSPPVGAQHFGDGTRLSIL.

This clonotype has a handful of counts. This sequence joins TRBV7-9 and TRBJ2-1, with TRBD2 matching over 8 bases. The J segment lost 2 bases and the V segment lost 10 bases, leaving 7 bases of the junction unmatched. The CDR3 is 14 amino acids. Germline values: CDR1 SEHNR, CDR2 FQNEAQ (reference sequence). The CDR3 DNA sequence: TGTGCCACCAACAGCGGGGGTCCCTACAATGAGCAGTTCTTC. Its translation: CATNSGGPYNEQFF.